This TCR beta chain is drawn from a study of human T cells and chemical hapten exposure. At the level of the study: A mostly female patient group had alopecia areata, totalis or universalis.

The CDR3 contains 13 residues. Germline CDR1 is SGHNT and CDR2 is YENEEA. V gave up 1 base and J gave up 5 bases, with 6 bases separating them. Described time point: pre-sensitization, week 0. The sample's treatment: therapeutic diphenylcyclopropenone sensitization with weekly scalp DPC. This clonotype was detected ten times or more. In the study's own analysis: TCR counts had a median of approximately 96,000 per sample and spanned about 23,224 to 690,600. Using its own MiXCR run on the RACE reads, TCRdb lists one record per CDR3 protein. The authors' filters were not applied to this entry. The sample records 65,000 to 90,000 distinct CDR3 sequences, 14% being singletons.

This chain connects TRBV11-3 to TRBJ2-1; D unclear. Specimen: whole blood, collected in connection with sensitization to the hapten diphenylcyclopropenone (DPC). The clonotype originates from a woman aged 50 to 60 with alopecia areata. Some clones in this sample may be carry-over from other donors' samples. In DNA form, the CDR3 reads TGTGCCAGCAGCTTAGGACGGAACAATGAGCAGTTCTTC. Amino acids: CASSLGRNNEQFF.